The 26 T cell receptor beta chains given below trace back to one sample, sequenced in a study of T cell changes during pregnancy in multiple sclerosis (dated by TCRdb to the late 2010s). The receptor library was made with the immunoSEQ multiplex PCR assay. What TCRdb holds here is the immuneACCESS table cut down to in-frame rearrangements. Part of the clones is not present; checked against another copy, under half of the missing clones reflect an unresolved V gene, and the others are unexplained. Present in this sample are roughly 48,000 clones, 88% of which were seen just once. The ten most abundant clones make up 1% to 1.5% of the sample. The sample in question was CD4+ T cells from peripheral blood mononuclear cells, obtained in the second trimester of pregnancy. These receptors were taken from a female donor with multiple sclerosis, enrolled in a pregnancy study.

The chain recombines TRBV5-1 with TRBJ2-2; unclear D gene. Germline CDR1 SGHRS, CDR2 YFSETQ. With 2 bases removed from V and 1 base from J, the gap between germline ends came to 9 bases. CDR3 length: 15 amino acids. Here the CDR3 reads CASSLYSQNTGELFF. The CDR3 DNA reads as TGCGCCAGCAGCTTATACAGCCAGAACACCGGGGAGCTGTTTTTT.

The V and J genes are TRBV18 and TRBJ1-2, with 9 nucleotides matching TRBD1. V shed 4 bases and J 8 bases; nucleotides not matched to a gene: 14. Per the germline V gene, CDR1 is KGHSH and CDR2 is LQKENI. This CDR3 contains 16 residues. Here the CDR3 DNA reads TGTGCCAGCTCACTCCTGGAGAGACAGGGGGATGGAGGCTACACCTTC. Its protein product is CASSLLERQGDGGYTF.

V is TRBV6-6 and J is TRBJ2-3; 13 nucleotides align to TRBD2. Germline V gene data show CDR1 as MNHNY and CDR2 as SVGAGI (reference sequence). The length of the CDR3 is 16 residues. V lost 7 bases and J lost 1; bases outside the gene matches: 5. CDR3 nucleotides: TGTGCCAGCAACGGACTAGCGGGAGTCGGCACAGATACGCAGTATTTT. As protein: CASNGLAGVGTDTQYF.

V is TRBV2 and J is TRBJ2-7, with 12 bases fitting TRBD2. This CDR3 is built from 15 residues. Trimming removed 8 bases from V and 0 bases from J; junction bases left unmatched: 5. Germline V gene sequence: CDR1 SNHLY, CDR2 FYNNEI. The CDR3 DNA reads as TGTGCCAGCGTACCGGGACTAGCGGGCTCCTACGAGCAGTACTTC. Protein product: CASVPGLAGSYEQYF. The variable domain in full, completed from reference TRBV2 and TRBJ2-7, reads EPEVTQTPSHQVTQMGQEVILRCVPISNHLYFYWYRQILGQKVEFLVSFYNNEISEKSEIFDDQFSVERPDGSNFTLKIRSTKLEDSAMYFCASVPGLAGSYEQYFGPGTRLTVT.

Only one count was recorded for this clone. The gene calls are TRBV9 and TRBJ2-1; no clear D. Germline loops: CDR1 SGDLS, CDR2 YYNGEE. Trimming left V 0 bases short and J 9 bases short, with 4 bases between. This CDR3 comprises 11 residues. CDR3 sequence reads: CASSVAVEQFF. The CDR3 DNA follows: TGTGCCAGCAGCGTAGCGGTTGAGCAGTTCTTC.

The V call is TRBV6-5, the J call TRBJ1-1; perhaps TRBD1 as D (5 bases). The CDR3 is 13 residues long. V was cut by 7 bases and J by 5 bases, with 14 bases left in between. Germline lookup yields CDR1 MNHEY and CDR2 SVGAGI. The CDR3 is CASMKTERTEAFF. The CDR3 region has the DNA TGTGCCAGCATGAAGACAGAGAGGACTGAAGCTTTCTTT.

The chain has TRBV5-6 and TRBJ2-7, with TRBD2 matching over 12 bases. This CDR3 spans 15 amino acids. With V trimmed by 5 bases and J by 1 base, 4 bases remained unmatched. Per the germline V gene, CDR1 is SGHDT and CDR2 is YYEEEE. CDR3 sequence: CASRRTSGDSYEQYF. CDR3 DNA: TGTGCCAGCAGACGGACTAGCGGGGATTCCTACGAGCAGTACTTC.

This chain links TRBV18 with TRBJ2-3; 7 bases agree with TRBD1. This CDR3 region has 15 residues. Germline trimming cut 2 bases from V and 0 bases from J; bases unmatched to any gene: 2. CDR1 and CDR2 (germline): KGHSH, LQKENI. As DNA, the CDR3 is TGTGCCAGCTCACCAACGGGACAGAGCACAGATACGCAGTATTTT. Protein: CASSPTGQSTDTQYF.

The rearrangement links TRBV5-1 to TRBJ1-5, with 7 bases that match TRBD1. CDR1 is SGHRS, CDR2 YFSETQ, per germline. CDR3 length: 15 amino acids. V gave up 9 bases and J gave up 0 bases; unmatched junction bases: 9. The CDR3 DNA follows: TGCGCCAATAGACAGGGCGGTGATAGCAATCAGCCCCAGCATTTT. Residues: CANRQGGDSNQPQHF.

This clone was counted between two and nine times. This chain links TRBV30 with TRBJ1-4; no clear D gene. The V gene lost 4 bases and the J gene lost 8 bases, with 17 bases spanning the gap. Germline CDR1 is GTSNPN and CDR2 is SVGIG (reference sequence). The CDR3 extends over 14 amino acids. The CDR3 nucleotides are TGTGCCTGGAATTTCGGCGGGGTTTTAGAAAAACTGTTTTTT. Its protein is CAWNFGGVLEKLFF.

CDR3 in amino acids: CAIRLGTVADTQYF. The CDR3 coding sequence is TGTGCCATCAGGTTAGGGACAGTTGCAGATACGCAGTATTTT. This chain uses TRBV10-3 with TRBJ2-3; 7 bases line up with TRBD1. The CDR3 consists of 14 residues. Germline V gene lookup returns CDR1 ENHRY and CDR2 SYGVKD. V was pared by 6 bases and J by 4 bases, with 7 bases of the junction left unmatched.

The chain recombines TRBV4-1 with TRBJ2-7; 7 bases agree with TRBD1. Germline assignment: CDR1 MGHRA and CDR2 YSYEKL. J lost 2 bases, V lost 3 bases, and 4 bases had no gene match. The CDR3 runs to 14 residues. The CDR3 spells CASSQTGTAYEQYF. The CDR3 DNA sequence: TGCGCCAGCAGCCAGACAGGGACGGCCTACGAGCAGTACTTC.

The rearrangement joins TRBV27 to TRBJ1-6, with 12 bases identical to TRBD1. V trimming: 0 bases; J trimming: 13 bases; junction bases outside the gene matches: 7. Germline assignment: CDR1 MNHEY and CDR2 SMNVEV (reference sequence). CDR3 length: 16 residues. CDR3 residues: CASSLSGTGGRSPLHF. The CDR3 nucleotides read TGTGCCAGCAGTTTATCGGGGACAGGGGGCAGATCGCCCCTCCACTTT.

V is TRBV7-3 and J is TRBJ2-1, with TRBD2 matching 9 bases. Germline V gene sequence: CDR1 SGHTA, CDR2 FQGTGA. Trimming at V came to 1 base and at J to 7 bases, leaving 5 bases not matched to a gene. There are 15 residues in the CDR3. Written as DNA, the CDR3 is TGTGCCAGCAGCTTAAATAGCGGGAGAAGGAATGAGCAGTTCTTC. Amino acids: CASSLNSGRRNEQFF.

V usage is TRBV7-2 and J usage is TRBJ2-5; 13 bases are a match to TRBD2. The CDR3 consists of 16 residues. Germline CDR1 is SGHTA and CDR2 is FQGNSA. Losses at the gene ends were 5 bases for V and 4 bases for J; bases not matched to a gene: 7. DNA for the CDR3: TGTGCCAGCAGCCGAGGACTAGCGGGAGCGGGAGAGACCCAGTACTTC. This codes for CASSRGLAGAGETQYF.

The V and J genes are TRBV4-1 and TRBJ2-1; 8 bases align to TRBD2. The CDR3 has 17 residues. Looked up from germline, CDR1 is MGHRA and CDR2 is YSYEKL. After removal of 0 bases from V and 5 bases from J, the junction contained 9 bases not matched to a gene. The DNA for the CDR3 is TGCGCCAGCAGCCAAGATGGACTAGCCGGCTGGGACAATGAGCAGTTCTTC. The encoded protein is CASSQDGLAGWDNEQFF.

The chain recombines TRBV28 with TRBJ2-7; D not certain. This CDR3 has 14 residues. Per the germline V gene, CDR1 is MDHEN and CDR2 is SYDVKM. Between the trimmed V and J ends, which lost 2 bases and 2 bases, there was a span of 10 bases. DNA for the CDR3: TGTGCCAGCAGTTTAGAGAGAGTCCCCTACGAGCAGTACTTC. It yields the protein CASSLERVPYEQYF.

This chain joins TRBV18 and TRBJ2-5; D possibly corresponds to TRBD1 (6 bases). The CDR3 is 13 amino acids. CDR1 is KGHSH and CDR2 is LQKENI in the germline V gene. Trimming pared 6 bases from V and 5 bases from J, leaving 13 bases between. The CDR3 DNA sequence: TGTGCCAGCTCCCAGGGGTCGGCCGAGACCCAGTACTTC. Its translation is CASSQGSAETQYF.

This clone is medium-sized within its sample. The rearrangement uses TRBV11-2 and TRBJ2-3; tentatively, D is TRBD2 (5 bases). The V and J ends lost 5 bases and 3 bases respectively, with 15 bases between them. The CDR3 covers 15 residues. Germline V gives CDR1 SGHAT, CDR2 FQNNGV. The CDR3 loop is CASSHGNKGTDTQYF. The CDR3 nucleotides are TGTGCCAGCAGCCACGGGAACAAGGGAACAGATACGCAGTATTTT.

This clone was seen more than once but under ten times. The chain combines TRBV18 with TRBJ2-7, with 8 bases that match TRBD1. V lost 3 bases, J lost 5 bases, and 6 bases stayed unmatched. The CDR3 runs to 14 residues. Germline assignment: CDR1 KGHSH and CDR2 LQKENI. This CDR3 reads CASSPGRGHHEQYF. CDR3 in DNA: TGTGCCAGCTCACCCGGCAGGGGGCACCACGAGCAGTACTTC.

J is TRBJ2-7 and V is TRBV11-1; 10 positions match TRBD2. Germline values: CDR1 SGHAT, CDR2 FQDESV (reference sequence). This CDR3 has 13 residues. The V and J ends lost 5 bases and 5 bases, in that order; junction bases with no gene match: 3. CDR3 coding DNA: TGTGCCAGCAGCCAGCGGGAGGGCCACGAGCAGTACTTC. Residues: CASSQREGHEQYF. Full variable domain (missing parts from reference TRBV11-1 and TRBJ2-7): EAEVAQSPRYKITEKSQAVAFWCDPISGHATLYWYRQILGQGPELLVQFQDESVVDDSQLPKDRFSAERLKGVDSTLKIQPAELGDSAMYLCASSQREGHEQYFGPGTRLTVT.

The rearrangement joins TRBV19 to TRBJ1-3, with unresolved D. Trimming removed 3 bases at V and 2 bases at J, with 11 bases between. Germline CDR1 reads LNHDA; CDR2 reads SQIVND (reference sequence). The CDR3 has 15 amino acids. CDR3 amino acids: CASSIRGRTGNTIYF. The CDR3 DNA is TGTGCCAGTAGTATTCGGGGTAGAACTGGAAACACCATATATTTT.

The V call is TRBV7-9, the J call TRBJ2-1; 8 bases are a match to TRBD1. The germline CDR1 and CDR2 sequences are SEHNR and FQNEAQ (reference sequence). Trimming removed 0 bases from V and 9 bases from J; junction bases left unmatched: 4. CDR3 length equals 14 residues. CDR3 nucleotides: TGTGCCAGCAGCTTAGCGGCAGGGGGCTCTGAGCAGTTCTTC. It specifies CASSLAAGGSEQFF.

J is TRBJ2-5 and V is TRBV12-5; 8 bases line up with TRBD1. CDR3 size: 14 residues. From germline, CDR1 is LGHNT and CDR2 FRNRAP. The ends lost 7 bases at V and 3 bases at J; junction bases unmatched: 7. CDR3 region: CASATDRAEETQYF. For the CDR3, the DNA is TGTGCTAGTGCCACGGACAGGGCTGAAGAGACCCAGTACTTC.

The CDR3 sequence: CASSESGLAGGRTQYF. CDR3 in DNA: TGCGCCAGCAGTGAGTCGGGACTAGCGGGAGGGAGGACGCAGTATTTT. The chain recombines TRBV10-2 with TRBJ2-3; the match to TRBD2 covers 16 bases. CDR3 length equals 16 residues. Germline lookup yields CDR1 WSHSY and CDR2 SAAADI. With 0 bases clipped from V and 9 bases from J, the junction kept 3 bases outside the gene matches.

The gene calls are TRBV5-1 and TRBJ1-2, with D unclear. CDR1 and CDR2 from the germline V gene are SGHRS and YFSETQ. V lost 4 bases and J lost 5, with 12 bases in between. This CDR3 contains 13 residues. The CDR3 region is CASSPGSTYGYTF. CDR3 DNA: TGCGCCAGCAGCCCGGGGTCTACTTATGGCTACACCTTC.